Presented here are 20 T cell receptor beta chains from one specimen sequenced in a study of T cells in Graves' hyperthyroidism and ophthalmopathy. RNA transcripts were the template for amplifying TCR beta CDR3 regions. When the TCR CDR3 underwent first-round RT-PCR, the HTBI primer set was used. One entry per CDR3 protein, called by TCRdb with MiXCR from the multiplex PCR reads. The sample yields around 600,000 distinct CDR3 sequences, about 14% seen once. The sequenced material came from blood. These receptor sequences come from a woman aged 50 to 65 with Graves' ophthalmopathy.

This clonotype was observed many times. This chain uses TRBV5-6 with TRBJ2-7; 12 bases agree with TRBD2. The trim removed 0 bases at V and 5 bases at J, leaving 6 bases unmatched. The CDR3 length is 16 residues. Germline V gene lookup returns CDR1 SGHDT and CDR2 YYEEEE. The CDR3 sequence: CASSLGLAGVLNEQYF. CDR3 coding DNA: TGTGCCAGCAGCTTGGGACTAGCGGGAGTGCTCAACGAGCAGTACTTC.

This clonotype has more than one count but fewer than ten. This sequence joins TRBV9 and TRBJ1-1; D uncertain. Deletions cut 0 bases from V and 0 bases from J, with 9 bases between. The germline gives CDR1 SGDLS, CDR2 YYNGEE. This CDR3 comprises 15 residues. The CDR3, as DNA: TGTGCCAGCAGCGTAGAACCAGGAATGAACACTGAAGCTTTCTTT. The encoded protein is CASSVEPGMNTEAFF. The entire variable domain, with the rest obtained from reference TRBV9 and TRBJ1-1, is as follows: DSGVTQTPKHLITATGQRVTLRCSPRSGDLSVYWYQQSLDQGLQFLIQYYNGEERAKGNILERFSAQQFPDLHSELNLSSLELGDSALYFCASSVEPGMNTEAFFGQGTRLTVV.

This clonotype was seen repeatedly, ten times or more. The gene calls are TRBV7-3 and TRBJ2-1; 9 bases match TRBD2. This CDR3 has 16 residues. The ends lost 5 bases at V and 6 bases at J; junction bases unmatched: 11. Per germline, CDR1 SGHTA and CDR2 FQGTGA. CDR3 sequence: CASSPTTGLAGNEQFF. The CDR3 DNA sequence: TGTGCCAGCAGCCCTACCACGGGACTAGCTGGCAATGAGCAGTTCTTC.

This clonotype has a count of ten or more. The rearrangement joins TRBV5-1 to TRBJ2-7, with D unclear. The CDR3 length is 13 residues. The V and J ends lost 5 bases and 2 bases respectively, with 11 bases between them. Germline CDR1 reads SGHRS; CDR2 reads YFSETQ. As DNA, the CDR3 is TGCGCCAGCAGTTTAGACCGACCCTACGAGCAGTACTTC. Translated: CASSLDRPYEQYF.

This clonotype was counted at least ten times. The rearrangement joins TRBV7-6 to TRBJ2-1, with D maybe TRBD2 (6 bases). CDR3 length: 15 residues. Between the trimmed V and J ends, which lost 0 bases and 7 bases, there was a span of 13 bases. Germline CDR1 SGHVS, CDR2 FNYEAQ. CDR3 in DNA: TGTGCCAGCAGCTTAGCATGGTCTAGCGCGAATGAGCAGTTCTTC. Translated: CASSLAWSSANEQFF.

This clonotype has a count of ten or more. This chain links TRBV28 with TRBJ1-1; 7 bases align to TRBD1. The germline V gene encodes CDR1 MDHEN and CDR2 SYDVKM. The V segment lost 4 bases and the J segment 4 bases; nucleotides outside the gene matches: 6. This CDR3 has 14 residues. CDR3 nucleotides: TGTGCCAGCAGTTCCCGCCCAGGGGGCACTGAAGCTTTCTTT. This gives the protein CASSSRPGGTEAFF.

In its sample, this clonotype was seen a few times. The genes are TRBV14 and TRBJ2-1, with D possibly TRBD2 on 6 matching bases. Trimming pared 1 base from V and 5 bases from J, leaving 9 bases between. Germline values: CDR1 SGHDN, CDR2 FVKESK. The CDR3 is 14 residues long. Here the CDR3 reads CASSQGWRDNEQFF. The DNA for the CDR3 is TGTGCCAGCAGCCAAGGGTGGAGGGACAATGAGCAGTTCTTC.

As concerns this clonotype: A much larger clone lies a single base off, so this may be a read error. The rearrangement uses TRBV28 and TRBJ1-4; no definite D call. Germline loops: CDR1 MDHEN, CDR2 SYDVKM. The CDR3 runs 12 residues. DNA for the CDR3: TGTGCCAGCAGTTTGCAAGGTGAAAAACTGCTTTTT. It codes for CASSLQGEKLLF.

CDR3: CASSPTGEAEAFF. The DNA for the CDR3 is TGTGCCAGCTCACCAACAGGCGAGGCTGAAGCTTTCTTT. This rearrangement joins TRBV18 to TRBJ1-1, with D possibly being TRBD1 (5 bases). This CDR3 is built from 13 residues. V gave up 2 bases and J gave up 6 bases, with 10 bases separating them. The germline V gene encodes CDR1 KGHSH and CDR2 LQKENI. Full variable domain (remainder filled in from reference TRBV18 and TRBJ1-1): NAGVMQNPRHLVRRRGQEARLRCSPMKGHSHVYWYRQLPEEGLKFMVYLQKENIIDESGMPKERFSAEFPKEGPSILRIQQVVRGDSAAYFCASSPTGEAEAFFGQGTRLTVV.

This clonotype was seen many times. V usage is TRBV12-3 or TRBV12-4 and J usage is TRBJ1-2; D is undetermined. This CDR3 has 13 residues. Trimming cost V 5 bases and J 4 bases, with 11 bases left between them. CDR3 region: CASSPTVSYGYTF. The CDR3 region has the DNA TGTGCCAGCAGTCCAACAGTGAGCTATGGCTACACCTTC.

CDR3 in DNA: TGTGCCAGCGGGAGCCAAGAGACCCAGTACTTC. This encodes CASGSQETQYF. The chain couples TRBV28 to TRBJ2-5; tentatively, D is TRBD2 (5 bases). The CDR3 contains 11 residues. Looked up from germline, CDR1 is MDHEN and CDR2 is SYDVKM. Trimming shortened V by 8 bases and J by 1 base, and 5 bases separated the two germline ends.

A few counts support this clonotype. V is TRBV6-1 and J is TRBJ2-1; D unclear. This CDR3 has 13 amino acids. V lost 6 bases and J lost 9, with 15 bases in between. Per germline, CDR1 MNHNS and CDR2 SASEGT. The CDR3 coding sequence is TGTGCCAGCAGGGTATTAATATCGGGTGAGCAGTTCTTC. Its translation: CASRVLISGEQFF.

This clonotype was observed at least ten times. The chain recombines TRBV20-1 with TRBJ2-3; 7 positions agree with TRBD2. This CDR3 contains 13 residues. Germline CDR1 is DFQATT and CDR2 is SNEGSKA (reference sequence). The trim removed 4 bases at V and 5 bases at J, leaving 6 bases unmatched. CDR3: CSAMAGAVDTQYF. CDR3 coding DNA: TGCAGTGCTATGGCGGGAGCGGTAGATACGCAGTATTTT.

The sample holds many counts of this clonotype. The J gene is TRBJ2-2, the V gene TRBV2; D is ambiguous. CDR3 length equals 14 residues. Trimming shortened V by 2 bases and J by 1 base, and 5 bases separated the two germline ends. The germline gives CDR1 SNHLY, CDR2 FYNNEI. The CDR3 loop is CASSERGNTGELFF. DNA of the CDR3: TGTGCCAGCAGTGAACGCGGGAACACCGGGGAGCTGTTTTTT.

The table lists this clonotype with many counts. The CDR3 nucleotides read TGTGCCACCAGCGGGACAGACACAGATACGCAGTATTTT. Translation: CATSGTDTDTQYF. The chain links TRBV24-1 to TRBJ2-3, with 7 bases matching TRBD1. The CDR3 loop spans 13 amino acids. The germline CDR1 and CDR2 sequences are KGHDR and SFDVKD. Trimming removed 7 bases from V and 2 bases from J; junction bases left unmatched: 2.

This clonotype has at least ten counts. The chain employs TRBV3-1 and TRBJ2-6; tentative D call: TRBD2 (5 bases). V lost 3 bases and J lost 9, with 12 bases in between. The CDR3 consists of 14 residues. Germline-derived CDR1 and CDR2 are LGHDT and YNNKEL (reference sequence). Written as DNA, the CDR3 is TGTGCCAGCAGCCATAGTGACGGAGGCAACGTCCTGACTTTC. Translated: CASSHSDGGNVLTF.

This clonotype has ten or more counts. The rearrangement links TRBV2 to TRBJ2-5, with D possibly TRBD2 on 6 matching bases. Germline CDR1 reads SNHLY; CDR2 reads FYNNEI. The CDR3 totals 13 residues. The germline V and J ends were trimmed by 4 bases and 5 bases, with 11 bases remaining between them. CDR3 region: CASSAGVRETQYF. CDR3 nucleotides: TGTGCCAGCAGTGCGGGGGTGCGGGAGACCCAGTACTTC.

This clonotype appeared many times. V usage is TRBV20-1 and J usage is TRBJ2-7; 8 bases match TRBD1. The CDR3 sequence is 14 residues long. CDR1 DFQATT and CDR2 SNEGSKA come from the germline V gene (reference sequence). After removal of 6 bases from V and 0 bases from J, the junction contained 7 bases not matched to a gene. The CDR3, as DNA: TGCAGTGCAAGGACAGGGATGAGCTCCTACGAGCAGTACTTC. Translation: CSARTGMSSYEQYF.

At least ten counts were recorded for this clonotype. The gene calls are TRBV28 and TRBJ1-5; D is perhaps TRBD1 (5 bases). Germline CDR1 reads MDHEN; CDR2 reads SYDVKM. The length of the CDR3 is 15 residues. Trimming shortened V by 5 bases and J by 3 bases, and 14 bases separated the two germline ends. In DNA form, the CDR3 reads TGTGCCAGCAGTCCCCAAGGACAAGCCAATCAGCCCCAGCATTTT. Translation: CASSPQGQANQPQHF.

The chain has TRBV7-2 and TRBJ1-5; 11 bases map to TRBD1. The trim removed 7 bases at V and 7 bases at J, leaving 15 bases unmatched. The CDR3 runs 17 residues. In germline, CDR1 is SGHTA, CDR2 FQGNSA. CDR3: CASTTISGTGGHQPQHF. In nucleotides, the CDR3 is TGTGCCAGCACGACAATCTCCGGGACAGGGGGTCACCAGCCCCAGCATTTT.